Following are 27 T cell receptor beta chains from one sample sequenced in a study of shared clonotypes between healthy human individuals. The table came from immunoSEQ multiplex PCR; TCRdb's copy has only in-frame clones and leaves some out. This table holds some 1 million clones, more than 60% found once. The sequencing input was memory CD4+ T cells sorted from blood. Subset described: CD45RA-negative fraction. The receptors were sampled from a man in his late teens or twenties in good health.

The rearrangement uses TRBV27 and TRBJ2-5, with 8 bases that match TRBD1. V trimming: 4 bases; J trimming: 4 bases; junction bases outside the gene matches: 5. This CDR3 has 14 residues. Germline CDR1 reads MNHEY; CDR2 reads SMNVEV (reference sequence). In nucleotides, the CDR3 is TGTGCCAGCAGTTCGGGACAGGTCCTAGAGACCCAGTACTTC. Encoded protein: CASSSGQVLETQYF.

This chain joins TRBV29-1 and TRBJ2-3; D possibly matches TRBD1 or TRBD2 (6 bases each). Germline V lookup: CDR1 SQVTM, CDR2 ANQGSEA. This CDR3 is built from 12 residues. Trimming removed 6 bases from V and 2 bases from J, with 9 bases in between. CDR3 bases: TGCAGCGTGCGGGACACCACAGATACGCAGTATTTT. As protein: CSVRDTTDTQYF.

V gene TRBV2 combines with J gene TRBJ2-5; 7 nucleotides match TRBD2. In germline, CDR1 is SNHLY, CDR2 FYNNEI. This CDR3 is 13 amino acids long. The ends lost 8 bases at V and 5 bases at J; junction bases unmatched: 8. CDR3 DNA: TGTGCCAGCGGCCGACTAGCTGGGGAGACCCAGTACTTC. Protein product: CASGRLAGETQYF.

This chain joins TRBV5-4 and TRBJ2-1; 14 bases fit TRBD2. CDR1 and CDR2 (germline): SGHNT, YYREEE (reference sequence). Trimming took 4 bases from V and 7 from J; bases not matched to a gene: 7. The CDR3 has 16 amino acids. Written as DNA, the CDR3 is TGTGCCAGCAGCGGAGGACTAGCGGGGGGTTCTAATGAGCAGTTCTTC. It codes for CASSGGLAGGSNEQFF. Variable domain in full (rest from reference TRBV5-4 and TRBJ2-1): ETGVTQSPTHLIKTRGQQVTLRCSSQSGHNTVSWYQQALGQGPQFIFQYYREEENGRGNFPPRFSGLQFPNYSSELNVNALELDDSALYLCASSGGLAGGSNEQFFGPGTRLTVL.

The J gene is TRBJ2-3, the V gene TRBV13; 9 bases are shared with TRBD2. J was trimmed by 4 bases and V by 1 base; bases with no gene match: 6. The CDR3 length is 16 residues. Germline V gene data show CDR1 as PRHDT and CDR2 as FYEKMQ (reference sequence). CDR3 sequence reads: CASSLVGLAISDTQYF. CDR3 in DNA: TGTGCCAGCAGCTTAGTTGGACTAGCGATCTCAGATACGCAGTATTTT. The full variable domain, its missing parts supplied by reference TRBV13 and TRBJ2-3, is AAGVIQSPRHLIKEKRETATLKCYPIPRHDTVYWYQQGPGQDPQFLISFYEKMQSDKGSIPDRFSAQQFSDYHSELNMSSLELGDSALYFCASSLVGLAISDTQYFGPGTRLTVL.

The chain has TRBV6-5 and TRBJ1-1; TRBD1 is a possible D gene (5 bases). With 5 bases removed from V and 6 bases from J, the gap between germline ends came to 10 bases. The CDR3 loop spans 12 amino acids. CDR1 MNHEY and CDR2 SVGAGI come from the germline V gene. DNA of the CDR3: TGTGCCAGCAGTACAGGTTACGCTGAAGCTTTCTTT. Protein: CASSTGYAEAFF.

The chain carries TRBV7-6 and TRBJ2-2, with D tentatively TRBD1 (5 bases). The length of the CDR3 is 15 residues. V was trimmed by 4 bases and J by 0 bases, leaving 9 bases between them. Germline loops: CDR1 SGHVS, CDR2 FNYEAQ. The DNA for the CDR3 is TGTGCCAGCAGCTCCCAGGGCTCGAACACCGGGGAGCTGTTTTTT. As protein: CASSSQGSNTGELFF. Full variable domain (missing parts from reference TRBV7-6 and TRBJ2-2): GAGVSQSPRYKVTKRGQDVALRCDPISGHVSLYWYRQALGQGPEFLTYFNYEAQQDKSGLPNDRFSAERPEGSISTLTIQRTEQRDSAMYRCASSSQGSNTGELFFGEGSRLTVL.

The chain couples TRBV6-5 to TRBJ1-6; 11 nucleotides agree with TRBD1. V trimming: 6 bases; J trimming: 7 bases; junction bases outside the gene matches: 2. This CDR3 is 14 amino acids long. Germline values: CDR1 MNHEY, CDR2 SVGAGI. CDR3 amino acids: CASSGQGANSPLHF. CDR3 in DNA: TGTGCCAGCAGCGGACAGGGGGCGAATTCACCCCTCCACTTT.

In regard to this clone: Different DNA sequences within this sample yield the same CDR3. The rearrangement joins TRBV10-1 to TRBJ2-2, with TRBD2 identical over 7 bases. The germline CDR1 and CDR2 sequences are WNHNN and SYGVQD (reference sequence). This CDR3 has 15 residues. J gave up 5 bases and V 2 bases, and 5 bases lay outside the gene matches. This CDR3 reads CASSEAGVRTGELFF. CDR3 sequence (DNA): TGCGCCAGCAGTGAGGCGGGAGTAAGGACCGGGGAGCTGTTTTTT.

V and J are TRBV7-2 and TRBJ2-1; D is ambiguous. The germline gives CDR1 SGHTA, CDR2 FQGNSA. The V end lost 0 bases, the J end lost 4 bases, and 10 bases lay between the germline ends. This CDR3 region has 15 residues. The CDR3 sequence is CASSLAPGGYNEQFF. The CDR3 DNA sequence: TGTGCCAGCAGCTTAGCACCAGGCGGTTACAATGAGCAGTTCTTC.

The count of this clone is one. The rearrangement links TRBV4-1 to TRBJ2-7, with 10 bases identical to TRBD2. This CDR3 is 16 amino acids long. V shed 4 bases and J 1 base; nucleotides not matched to a gene: 7. Germline CDR1 and CDR2: MGHRA and YSYEKL. Written as DNA, the CDR3 is TGCGCCAGCAGCCGGTCGACTAGCGGGCTATCCTACGAGCAGTACTTC. Amino acid sequence: CASSRSTSGLSYEQYF.

The chain couples TRBV6-5 to TRBJ1-1; D is uncertain. Trimming took 7 bases from V and 6 from J, leaving 15 bases between them. Germline lookup yields CDR1 MNHEY and CDR2 SVGAGI. The CDR3 is 13 residues long. CDR3 protein: CASNDITEAEAFF. CDR3 nucleotide sequence: TGTGCCAGCAATGATATTACCGAAGCTGAAGCTTTCTTT.

In its sample, this clone was seen a few times. V usage is TRBV30 and J usage is TRBJ1-1; 10 bases align to TRBD1. There are 14 residues in the CDR3. Trimming at V came to 1 base and at J to 4 bases, leaving 3 bases not matched to a gene. Germline V gene data show CDR1 as GTSNPN and CDR2 as SVGIG (reference sequence). This CDR3 is CAWSARDRGTEAFF. The CDR3 DNA reads TGTGCCTGGAGTGCTCGGGACAGGGGCACTGAAGCTTTCTTT.

The genes are TRBV5-6 and TRBJ2-7; 11 positions match TRBD2. The V gene end was trimmed by 3 bases and the J gene end by 7 bases; junction bases not matched to a gene: 15. The CDR3 length is 17 residues. Germline V gives CDR1 SGHDT, CDR2 YYEEEE. CDR3 protein: CASSSIPSWTSGWEQYF. CDR3 coding DNA: TGTGCCAGCAGCTCGATCCCTTCATGGACTAGCGGGTGGGAGCAGTACTTC.

The chain is built from TRBV5-4 and TRBJ2-2, with D possibly TRBD2 on 5 matching bases. Between the trimmed V and J ends, which lost 4 bases and 6 bases, there was a span of 10 bases. This CDR3 comprises 13 residues. CDR1 SGHNT and CDR2 YYREEE come from the germline V gene (reference sequence). DNA of the CDR3: TGTGCCAGCAGCCCCCGGGGTCCCGGGGAGCTGTTTTTT. This sequence encodes CASSPRGPGELFF.

The chain recombines TRBV19 with TRBJ1-3; a possible D gene is TRBD1 (5 bases). V gave up 5 bases and J gave up 0 bases, with 14 bases separating them. This CDR3 comprises 16 residues. Germline V gene data show CDR1 as LNHDA and CDR2 as SQIVND (reference sequence). In DNA, the CDR3 is TGTGCCAGTAGTCTCCGGGACGGTTCCTCTGGAAACACCATATATTTT. Protein sequence: CASSLRDGSSGNTIYF.

The rearrangement uses TRBV6-6 and TRBJ1-2, with 8 positions matching TRBD1. The CDR3 sequence is 15 residues long. Losses at the gene ends were 7 bases for V and 4 bases for J; bases not matched to a gene: 11. Germline V gene sequence: CDR1 MNHNY, CDR2 SVGAGI (reference sequence). DNA for the CDR3: TGTGCCAGCACCCGGGACAGGACTCTCTCCTATGGCTACACCTTC. This gives the protein CASTRDRTLSYGYTF.

With regard to this clone: Germline and junction disagree at one end, which may indicate a read error. The V call is TRBV7-2, the J call TRBJ2-1; D is uncertain. The CDR3 contains 13 residues. Germline values: CDR1 SGHTA, CDR2 FQGNSA. The CDR3 sequence: CASTLYTYNEQFF. In DNA, the CDR3 is TGTGCCAGCACCTTATATACCTACAATGAGCAGTTCTTC.

This clone was counted ten times or more. V and J are TRBV4-1 and TRBJ1-5, with D perhaps TRBD1 (6 bases). Germline V lookup: CDR1 MGHRA, CDR2 YSYEKL. The CDR3 is made up of 17 amino acids. Trimming cost V 0 bases and J 3 bases, with 15 bases left between them. The CDR3 region has the DNA TGCGCCAGCAGCCAAGATATCCCGGGGGCTATCAATCAGCCCCAGCATTTT. Translating gives CASSQDIPGAINQPQHF.

This clone was seen just once. The chain has TRBV30 and TRBJ2-7; 11 bases fit TRBD1. Germline CDR1 GTSNPN, CDR2 SVGIG (reference sequence). Trimming removed 4 bases from V and 6 bases from J; junction bases left unmatched: 5. This CDR3 contains 13 residues. The CDR3 DNA sequence: TGTGCCTGGACCTCCGGGACAGGGGGCGAGCAGTACTTC. Protein product: CAWTSGTGGEQYF. Together with reference TRBV30 and TRBJ2-7, the CDR3 gives the full variable domain: SQTIHQWPATLVQPVGSPLSLECTVEGTSNPNLYWYRQAAGRGLQLLFYSVGIGQISSEVPQNLSASRPQDRQFILSSKKLLLSDSGFYLCAWTSGTGGEQYFGPGTRLTVT.

This chain joins TRBV10-1 and TRBJ2-5; 7 nucleotides match TRBD2. V lost 5 bases and J lost 4; bases outside the gene matches: 10. The CDR3 extends over 15 amino acids. Germline CDR1 reads WNHNN; CDR2 reads SYGVQD (reference sequence). The CDR3 sequence is CASSRTGGETETQYF. CDR3 in DNA: TGCGCCAGCAGTCGGACTGGGGGGGAGACAGAGACCCAGTACTTC.

This clone was recorded only once. The chain uses TRBV28 and TRBJ1-1; D might be TRBD1 (6 bases). This CDR3 is built from 15 residues. The V gene's germline CDR1 is MDHEN and CDR2 SYDVKM. V dropped 4 bases and J dropped 1 base, with 13 bases sitting between them. CDR3 sequence (DNA): TGTGCCAGCAGTTCGCACAGGGAGAGGAACACTGAAGCTTTCTTT. Protein product: CASSSHRERNTEAFF.

This clone has a handful of counts. The chain couples TRBV2 to TRBJ1-6; D is perhaps TRBD1 (5 bases). Germline CDR1 reads SNHLY; CDR2 reads FYNNEI. There are 14 residues in the CDR3. Deletions cut 8 bases from V and 0 bases from J, with 8 bases between. The CDR3, as DNA: TGTGCCAGCGAGACAGACTCCTATAATTCACCCCTCCACTTT. Residues: CASETDSYNSPLHF.

This chain uses TRBV19 with TRBJ1-6, with 7 bases that match TRBD1. This CDR3 contains 13 residues. Germline assignment: CDR1 LNHDA and CDR2 SQIVND (reference sequence). V lost 8 bases, J lost 4 bases, and 2 bases stayed unmatched. The CDR3 spells CASQGQYNSPLHF. DNA of the CDR3: TGTGCCAGTCAGGGACAGTATAATTCACCCCTCCACTTT.

This clone was detected only a few times. The gene calls are TRBV30 and TRBJ1-1; 7 nucleotides agree with TRBD1. The CDR3 has 13 amino acids. V lost 7 bases, J lost 1 base, and 6 bases stayed unmatched. Germline CDR1 and CDR2: GTSNPN and SVGIG (reference sequence). The CDR3 region is CASRQGQNTEAFF. The CDR3 nucleotides are TGTGCCTCACGACAGGGCCAGAACACTGAAGCTTTCTTT.

This clone turned up a few times. CDR3 region: CASSEARGGAYEQYF. The CDR3 DNA is TGTGCCAGCAGTGAAGCGCGGGGGGGTGCCTACGAGCAGTACTTC. This chain links TRBV6-1 with TRBJ2-7; 9 bases are shared with TRBD2. Germline CDR1 MNHNS, CDR2 SASEGT. This CDR3 spans 15 amino acids. After removal of 0 bases from V and 2 bases from J, the junction contained 2 bases not matched to a gene.

This clone came up once. The chain recombines TRBV10-3 with TRBJ2-5, with 7 bases lining up with TRBD2. V dropped 2 bases and J dropped 5; count of bases not matched to a gene: 2. The germline V gene has CDR1 ENHRY and CDR2 SYGVKD. This CDR3 spans 13 amino acids. The chain's CDR3 is CAISERAGETQYF. The CDR3 region has the DNA TGTGCCATCAGTGAGCGAGCGGGGGAGACCCAGTACTTC.